These 18 T cell receptor beta chains came from one sample sequenced in a study of T cell changes during pregnancy in multiple sclerosis. Sequencing was performed with immunoSEQ multiplex PCR; in TCRdb, only in-frame clones are kept and a portion is missing. The repertoire holds about 17,000 clones, with roughly 87% as singletons. The sample was CD8+ T cells from peripheral blood mononuclear cells, taken after pregnancy. These receptors were obtained from a female donor in good health, enrolled as a control in a pregnancy study.

A few counts support this clone. V is TRBV29-1 and J is TRBJ1-3; possible D gene TRBD1, 5 bases. This CDR3 comprises 13 residues. Germline V gene sequence: CDR1 SQVTM, CDR2 ANQGSEA. V lost 5 bases to trimming and J lost 2 bases, with 10 bases between them. In DNA form, the CDR3 reads TGCAGCGTTTTAGCAGGGCCTGGAAACACCATATATTTT. Its protein product is CSVLAGPGNTIYF.

V is TRBV9 and J is TRBJ2-7; a possible D gene is TRBD2 (6 bases). V shed 0 bases and J shed 2 bases, with 12 bases lying between them. CDR3 length: 15 amino acids. Germline lookup yields CDR1 SGDLS and CDR2 YYNGEE. CDR3 bases: TGTGCCAGCAGCGTAGGAGGGGACTCTACCTACGAGCAGTACTTC. It encodes CASSVGGDSTYEQYF.

The sample holds one count of this clone. The rearrangement links TRBV27 to TRBJ2-1; the D gene is possibly TRBD2 (5 bases). CDR1 is MNHEY and CDR2 is SMNVEV in the germline V gene (reference sequence). This CDR3 contains 17 residues. The V end was cut by 3 bases, the J end by 0 bases, with 15 bases between. CDR3 protein: CASSFVGGSHSYNEQFF. The CDR3 bases are TGTGCCAGCAGTTTTGTAGGTGGGAGCCACTCCTACAATGAGCAGTTCTTC.

The chain recombines TRBV4-1 with TRBJ1-5, with 10 bases that match TRBD1. This CDR3 region has 14 residues. Germline V gene lookup returns CDR1 MGHRA and CDR2 YSYEKL. The junction had 5 bases not matched to a gene; V was cut back by 3 bases and J by 9 bases. The CDR3 loop is CASSHDRGPWPQHF. In DNA, the CDR3 is TGCGCCAGCAGCCACGACAGGGGGCCTTGGCCCCAGCATTTT.

This chain links TRBV11-2 with TRBJ1-4; D gene uncertain. The V end was cut by 4 bases, the J end by 3 bases, with 3 bases between. CDR3 length equals 12 residues. In germline, CDR1 is SGHAT, CDR2 FQNNGV. Written as DNA, the CDR3 is TGTGCCAGCAGCTCAGCTAATGAAAAACTGTTTTTT. Encoded protein: CASSSANEKLFF.

The chain employs TRBV6-1 and TRBJ2-3, with TRBD2 matching over 11 bases. The germline gives CDR1 MNHNS, CDR2 SASEGT. The CDR3 spans 16 residues. Trimming at V came to 2 bases and at J to 2 bases, leaving 3 bases not matched to a gene. CDR3 in DNA: TGTGCCAGCAGTGAAAGACTAGCGGGATACACAGATACGCAGTATTTT. This sequence encodes CASSERLAGYTDTQYF.

V gene TRBV2 combines with J gene TRBJ2-1, with D uncertain. The CDR3 is 14 residues long. Germline V gene data show CDR1 as SNHLY and CDR2 as FYNNEI. V was pared by 2 bases and J by 7 bases, with 12 bases between. The chain's CDR3 is CASSESSLTNEQFF. As DNA, the CDR3 is TGTGCCAGCAGTGAATCGTCCCTTACTAATGAGCAGTTCTTC. The whole variable domain, filled in from reference TRBV2 and TRBJ2-1, reads EPEVTQTPSHQVTQMGQEVILRCVPISNHLYFYWYRQILGQKVEFLVSFYNNEISEKSEIFDDQFSVERPDGSNFTLKIRSTKLEDSAMYFCASSESSLTNEQFFGPGTRLTVL.

The chain combines TRBV28 with TRBJ2-3; D gene ambiguous. The germline V gene has CDR1 MDHEN and CDR2 SYDVKM. With 3 bases removed from V and 1 base from J, the gap between germline ends came to 5 bases. The CDR3 has 13 amino acids. Written as DNA, the CDR3 is TGTGCCAGCAGTTTTCGTCGCACAGATACGCAGTATTTT. Protein product: CASSFRRTDTQYF.

The chain joins TRBV27 to TRBJ1-4; 8 bases map to TRBD1. CDR3 size: 14 residues. The germline V gene has CDR1 MNHEY and CDR2 SMNVEV (reference sequence). Trimming cost V 4 bases and J 8 bases; bases outside gene matches: 6. Here the CDR3 reads CASSSRGRGEKLFF. CDR3 sequence (DNA): TGTGCCAGCAGTTCCAGGGGGCGAGGGGAAAAACTGTTTTTT.

This chain connects TRBV27 to TRBJ2-7, with TRBD1 as a possible D gene (5 bases). The V gene lost 4 bases and the J gene lost 5 bases, with 15 bases spanning the gap. CDR1 and CDR2 from the germline V gene are MNHEY and SMNVEV (reference sequence). The CDR3 is 14 residues long. CDR3 protein: CASSSSRVGDEQYF. CDR3 in DNA: TGTGCCAGCAGTTCCAGCAGGGTGGGCGACGAGCAGTACTTC.

In nucleotides, the CDR3 is TGTGCCAGCAGTTTCCAGTACCCGCGGGACAGGGAGTACAATGAGCAGTTCTTC. As protein: CASSFQYPRDREYNEQFF. This chain links TRBV28 with TRBJ2-1; TRBD1 matches 9 bases. V gave up 3 bases and J gave up 4 bases; unmatched junction bases: 13. The CDR3 has 18 amino acids. Germline assignment: CDR1 MDHEN and CDR2 SYDVKM.

The genes are TRBV18 and TRBJ2-5, with D perhaps matching TRBD1 (5 bases). The CDR3 has 14 amino acids. Germline-derived CDR1 and CDR2 are KGHSH and LQKENI. The V end lost 5 bases, the J end lost 2 bases, and 12 bases lay between the germline ends. The DNA for the CDR3 is TGTGCCAGCTCAGCCAGGGCCCAACAAGAGACCCAGTACTTC. Encoded protein: CASSARAQQETQYF.

The chain has TRBV5-1 and TRBJ1-5; TRBD1 matches 9 bases. V was clipped by 5 bases and J by 2 bases; unmatched bases: 14. From germline, CDR1 is SGHRS and CDR2 YFSETQ. The CDR3 totals 18 residues. For the CDR3, the DNA is TGCGCCAGCAGGTTCAACATCCAAACAGGGGGCGGCAATCAGCCCCAGCATTTT. Translating it yields CASRFNIQTGGGNQPQHF.

The V call is TRBV19, the J call TRBJ2-5; 9 nucleotides align to TRBD1. The germline V gene has CDR1 LNHDA and CDR2 SQIVND (reference sequence). V shed 2 bases and J 3 bases; nucleotides not matched to a gene: 4. There are 15 residues in the CDR3. CDR3 protein: CASSIWTGEKETQYF. The CDR3 DNA follows: TGTGCCAGTAGTATATGGACAGGGGAAAAAGAGACCCAGTACTTC. Filled out from reference TRBV19 and TRBJ2-5, the complete variable domain reads DGGITQSPKYLFRKEGQNVTLSCEQNLNHDAMYWYRQDPGQGLRLIYYSQIVNDFQKGDIAEGYSVSREKKESFPLTVTSAQKNPTAFYLCASSIWTGEKETQYFGPGTRLLVL.

The rearrangement links TRBV11-3 to TRBJ2-1; 14 positions agree with TRBD2. The trim removed 5 bases at V and 6 bases at J, leaving 3 bases unmatched. The CDR3 runs 15 residues. In germline, CDR1 is SGHNT, CDR2 YENEEA. CDR3 region: CASSLGTSGSNEQFF. The CDR3 region has the DNA TGTGCCAGCAGCCTTGGGACTAGCGGGAGCAATGAGCAGTTCTTC.

The chain couples TRBV28 to TRBJ2-7; 7 bases map to TRBD2. The J segment lost 3 bases and the V segment lost 7 bases, leaving 12 bases of the junction unmatched. Per the germline V gene, CDR1 is MDHEN and CDR2 is SYDVKM. The CDR3 length is 15 residues. The CDR3 DNA sequence: TGTGCCAGCACCCCAGGAACTAGCGATTACTACGAGCAGTACTTC. This codes for CASTPGTSDYYEQYF.

The chain employs TRBV7-9 and TRBJ2-5; 9 nucleotides match TRBD2. The germline V gene has CDR1 SEHNR and CDR2 FQNEAQ (reference sequence). The CDR3 totals 16 residues. V shed 1 base, J shed 4 bases, and the junction held 7 bases outside the gene matches. Here the CDR3 DNA reads TGTGCCAGCAGCTTAGGTCCTAGCGGGGTCGGAGAGACCCAGTACTTC. It yields the protein CASSLGPSGVGETQYF.

CDR3 protein: CASSLLTGGNQPQHF. CDR3 nucleotides: TGTGCCAGCAGCCTACTGACAGGGGGAAATCAGCCCCAGCATTTT. The J gene is TRBJ1-5, the V gene TRBV7-6; 9 bases are a match to TRBD1. The CDR3 is 15 residues long. From germline, CDR1 is SGHVS and CDR2 FNYEAQ. With V trimmed by 5 bases and J by 4 bases, 6 bases remained unmatched.